A selection of T cell receptor beta chains follows, all from one sample in a study of OX40 agonist ivuxolimab in advanced cancers. TCRdb keeps only in-frame clones here, not all; method: immunoSEQ multiplex PCR. The table shows under 20,000 clones, with around 78% occurring only once. Specimen: CD4+ or CD8+ T cells sorted from blood, collected in a trial of the OX40 agonist ivuxolimab. These TCRs come from an adult with an advanced solid tumor such as melanoma, head and neck, liver or kidney cancer. Both conserved end residues are part of each CDR3. Fields, in order: J gene, V gene, D gene, clone size, CDR3 protein, CDR3 DNA. The D gene is left open where the match is weak. A row's size may be missing; if present it is once, few, many or a size class.

TRBJ1-2	TRBV5-1	TRBD1	NA	CASSEGTGYGYTF	TGCGCCAGCAGCGAAGGGACAGGCTATGGCTACACCTTC
TRBJ1-5	TRBV15	NA	NA	CATSTSLGGAPNQPQHF	TGTGCCACCAGCACCTCCCTGGGGGGGGCCCCCAATCAGCCCCAGCATTTT
TRBJ2-7	TRBV7-7	TRBD2	NA	CASSLVAGGLNEQYF	TGTGCTAGCAGCTTAGTAGCGGGAGGGCTCAACGAGCAGTACTTC
TRBJ2-7	TRBV2	NA	NA	CASSDSPYEQYF	TGTGCCAGCAGTGATAGCCCCTACGAGCAGTACTTC
TRBJ1-1	TRBV5-1	TRBD1	NA	CASSYSTGTGNTEAFF	TGCGCCAGCAGCTACTCTACCGGGACAGGGAACACTGAAGCTTTCTTT
TRBJ1-2	TRBV18	NA	NA	CASSSVDTGIYGYTF	TGTGCCAGCTCCTCGGTGGACACCGGGATCTATGGCTACACCTTC
TRBJ1-6	TRBV28	TRBD1	NA	CASSFLEWGTVNSPLHF	TGTGCCAGCAGTTTCCTGGAGTGGGGGACAGTCAATTCACCCCTCCACTTT
TRBJ2-7	TRBV23-1	NA	NA	CASSQSLPSEQYF	TGCGCCAGCAGTCAATCCTTACCATCCGAGCAGTACTTC
TRBJ2-7	TRBV7-6	TRBD1	NA	CASSLTGAYEQYF	TGTGCCAGCAGCTTAACAGGGGCCTACGAGCAGTACTTC
TRBJ1-4	TRBV7-3	NA	NA	CASSPGANEKLFF	TGTGCCAGCAGCCCTGGGGCTAATGAAAAACTGTTTTTT
TRBJ1-2	TRBV9	NA	once	CASSTGTLGYTF	TGTGCCAGCAGCACGGGGACATTGGGATACACATTC
TRBJ2-7	TRBV7-2	NA	NA	CASSSRQDYEQYF	TGTGCCAGCAGCTCCAGACAAGACTACGAGCAGTACTTC
TRBJ1-1	TRBV5-6	NA	few	CASSLGPVNTEAFF	TGTGCCAGCAGCTTGGGTCCGGTAAACACTGAAGCTTTCTTT
TRBJ2-7	TRBV10-3	NA	NA	CAISARYGNSYEQYF	TGTGCCATCAGTGCCCGTTACGGAAACTCCTACGAGCAGTACTTC
TRBJ2-7	TRBV11-2	NA	NA	CASSQQEGGYEQYF	TGTGCCAGCAGCCAGCAAGAGGGAGGCTACGAGCAGTACTTC
TRBJ2-5	TRBV2	NA	NA	CASRSQETQYF	TGTGCCAGCCGAAGTCAGGAGACCCAGTACTTC
TRBJ1-2	TRBV10-3	TRBD1	NA	CAIRVDGGTGRSGYTF	TGTGCCATCAGGGTTGATGGTGGGACAGGTCGATCGGGCTACACCTTC
TRBJ2-2	TRBV30	TRBD2	NA	CAWKREGTGELFF	TGTGCCTGGAAGAGGGAGGGCACCGGGGAGCTGTTTTTT
TRBJ1-5	TRBV28	NA	NA	CASVGGSSQPQHF	TGTGCCAGCGTTGGGGGATCGAGTCAGCCCCAGCATTTT
TRBJ2-3	TRBV5-1	NA	once	CASFLGGGQGTQYF	TGCGCCAGCTTCCTCGGCGGGGGCCAGGGTACGCAGTATTTT
TRBJ2-7	TRBV6-5	NA	medium-sized	CASSYSGTGVAYEQYF	TGTGCCAGCAGTTACTCGGGAACGGGAGTGGCCTACGAGCAGTACTTC
TRBJ2-1	TRBV7-6	NA	NA	CASSPGVSYNEQFF	TGTGCCAGCAGCCCAGGGGTCTCCTACAATGAGCAGTTCTTC
TRBJ2-1	TRBV5-4	NA	NA	CASSLDPASSIEQFF	TGTGCCAGCAGCTTGGACCCGGCCAGTTCAATTGAGCAGTTCTTC
TRBJ2-1	TRBV6-5	TRBD2	NA	CASSSRTSGVYNEQFF	TGTGCCAGCAGTTCTAGAACTAGCGGCGTATACAATGAGCAGTTCTTC
TRBJ1-5	TRBV19	NA	NA	CASSKMLGVSSNQPQHF	TGTGCCAGTAGCAAAATGCTAGGTGTCTCTAGCAATCAGCCCCAGCATTTT
TRBJ2-5	TRBV2	NA	NA	CASSADIRGETQYF	TGTGCCAGCAGTGCGGACATACGGGGGGAGACCCAGTACTTC
TRBJ1-4	TRBV19	NA	NA	CASSIGGHPTNEKLFF	TGTGCCAGTAGTATTGGGGGACACCCAACTAATGAAAAACTGTTTTTT
TRBJ2-3	TRBV9	TRBD2	NA	CASSLSPSGGQDTQYF	TGTGCCAGCAGCCTCTCCCCTAGCGGGGGCCAAGATACGCAGTATTTT
TRBJ2-2	TRBV6-4	NA	NA	CASSRQGNTGELFF	TGTGCCAGCAGTAGGCAAGGGAATACCGGGGAGCTGTTTTTT
TRBJ2-1	TRBV7-9	NA	NA	CASSLLGDEQFF	TGTGCCAGCAGCTTGCTCGGGGATGAGCAGTTCTTC
TRBJ2-5	TRBV5-1	TRBD2	NA	CASSSGLAGATQETQYF	TGCGCCAGCAGCTCAGGACTAGCGGGGGCGACCCAAGAGACCCAGTACTTC
TRBJ1-2	TRBV6-5	NA	NA	CASSSTGNYGYTF	TGTGCCAGCAGTTCCACGGGGAATTATGGCTACACCTTC
TRBJ2-7	TRBV5-6	NA	NA	CASAAVSSYEQYF	TGTGCCAGCGCCGCTGTCAGCTCCTACGAGCAGTACTTC
TRBJ1-1	TRBV20-1	TRBD1	NA	CSAPQGGEAFF	TGCAGTGCTCCACAGGGGGGGGAAGCTTTCTTT
TRBJ1-1	TRBV7-6	NA	few	CASSLRLGEHDTEAFF	TGTGCCAGCAGTCTTCGTCTAGGCGAGCACGACACTGAAGCTTTCTTT
TRBJ2-1	TRBV11-2	NA	NA	CASSRQRGYNEQFF	TGTGCCAGCAGTAGACAGAGGGGTTACAATGAGCAGTTCTTC
TRBJ1-4	TRBV4-2	NA	NA	CASSLGMSTNEKLFF	TGTGCCAGCAGCTTGGGAATGTCGACTAATGAAAAACTGTTTTTT
TRBJ1-2	TRBV6-1	NA	NA	CASSEFLGSDGYTF	TGTGCCAGCAGTGAGTTTTTGGGATCCGATGGCTACACCTTC
TRBJ2-2	TRBV2	NA	NA	CASIGGRFGGELFF	TGTGCCAGCATTGGAGGGCGGTTTGGCGGGGAGCTGTTTTTT
TRBJ2-7	TRBV11-2	NA	NA	CASSLGPGGEQYF	TGTGCCAGCAGCTTAGGCCCGGGCGGCGAGCAGTACTTC
TRBJ1-1	TRBV9	NA	medium-sized	CASSAGVGDTEAFF	TGTGCCAGCAGCGCAGGGGTTGGGGACACTGAAGCTTTCTTT
TRBJ1-5	TRBV6-1	NA	NA	CASSESFAGGRNQPQHF	TGTGCCAGCAGTGAATCTTTTGCGGGAGGTCGCAATCAGCCCCAGCATTTT
TRBJ2-7	TRBV5-8	NA	large	CASSLRDLNRYEQYF	TGTGCCAGCAGCCTCCGGGACCTAAATCGATACGAGCAGTACTTC
TRBJ2-2	TRBV29-1	NA	NA	CSVDHGRVSGELFF	TGCAGCGTTGACCACGGGCGTGTCTCCGGGGAGCTGTTTTTT